Below, 8 T cell receptor beta chains from the same sample are listed, as sequenced in a study of technical replicates of blood from several donors. Some clones are missing from TCRdb's copy, which holds only in-frame ones; the method was immunoSEQ multiplex PCR. The sample includes 80,000 or so clones, approximately 94% of them seen just once. Sequenced sample: T cells isolated from PBMCs. The receptors were gathered from a human donor in good health.

CDR3 DNA sequence: TGCGCCAGCAGCTTGTTCGGGGGATTAAAGGAGACCCAGTACTTC. This codes for CASSLFGGLKETQYF. V gene TRBV5-1 combines with J gene TRBJ2-5; tentative D call: TRBD2 (6 bases). The CDR3 loop spans 15 amino acids. The germline gives CDR1 SGHRS, CDR2 YFSETQ. Trimming removed 1 base from V and 5 bases from J, with 15 bases in between.

The chain is built from TRBV9 and TRBJ2-3; no clear D gene. The V gene lost 4 bases and the J gene lost 5 bases, with 8 bases spanning the gap. The CDR3 length is 12 residues. Looked up from germline, CDR1 is SGDLS and CDR2 is YYNGEE. In nucleotides, the CDR3 is TGTGCCAGCAGCTCCTCGGGAGATACGCAGTATTTT. Residues: CASSSSGDTQYF. Full variable domain (rest looked up from reference TRBV9 and TRBJ2-3): DSGVTQTPKHLITATGQRVTLRCSPRSGDLSVYWYQQSLDQGLQFLIQYYNGEERAKGNILERFSAQQFPDLHSELNLSSLELGDSALYFCASSSSGDTQYFGPGTRLTVL.

The chain uses TRBV4-1 and TRBJ2-5; weak D call: TRBD1 (5 bases). The V gene's germline CDR1 is MGHRA and CDR2 YSYEKL. The V gene lost 8 bases and the J gene lost 10 bases, with 14 bases spanning the gap. The CDR3 runs 11 residues. The CDR3 DNA reads as TGCGCCAGCGTCCAAGAGCAGGGCCAGTACTTC. Its protein is CASVQEQGQYF.

The rearrangement uses TRBV9 and TRBJ2-1; 9 bases agree with TRBD1. Per the germline V gene, CDR1 is SGDLS and CDR2 is YYNGEE. V gave up 3 bases and J gave up 6 bases; unmatched junction bases: 7. The CDR3 totals 15 residues. This chain's CDR3 is CASSGQGGESNEQFF. CDR3 coding DNA: TGTGCCAGCAGCGGACAGGGGGGAGAATCCAATGAGCAGTTCTTC.

V is TRBV7-8 and J is TRBJ1-5; D unresolved. In germline, CDR1 is SGHVS, CDR2 FQNEAQ. The CDR3 sequence is 14 residues long. Deletions cut 1 base from V and 10 bases from J, with 14 bases between. The CDR3 protein is CASSLDREINPQHF. The DNA for the CDR3 is TGTGCCAGCAGCTTAGATCGTGAGATTAACCCCCAGCATTTT.

This clone was seen more than once but under ten times. This chain links TRBV5-4 with TRBJ1-1; D is possibly TRBD1 (5 bases). CDR1 and CDR2 from the germline V gene are SGHNT and YYREEE (reference sequence). This CDR3 has 14 residues. Trimming pared 1 base from V and 1 base from J, leaving 8 bases between. The CDR3 loop reads CASSLRQPNTEAFF. CDR3 sequence (DNA): TGTGCCAGCAGCTTGCGACAGCCGAACACTGAAGCTTTCTTT.

The chain links TRBV11-3 to TRBJ2-5; D remains ambiguous. The CDR3 is made up of 14 amino acids. The V gene's germline CDR1 is SGHNT and CDR2 YENEEA. With 3 bases removed from V and 1 base from J, the gap between germline ends came to 9 bases. CDR3 amino acids: CASSFRVFQETQYF. CDR3 in DNA: TGTGCCAGCAGCTTCCGGGTCTTCCAAGAGACCCAGTACTTC.

The genes are TRBV10-3 and TRBJ2-7; TRBD1 might be the D (7 bases). CDR3 length: 17 amino acids. V was cut by 3 bases and J by 5 bases, with 23 bases left in between. CDR1 is ENHRY and CDR2 is SYGVKD in the germline V gene. The CDR3 protein is CAISDPNSGDRKDEQYF. CDR3 DNA sequence: TGTGCCATCAGTGATCCCAATTCGGGGGACAGAAAAGACGAGCAGTACTTC.